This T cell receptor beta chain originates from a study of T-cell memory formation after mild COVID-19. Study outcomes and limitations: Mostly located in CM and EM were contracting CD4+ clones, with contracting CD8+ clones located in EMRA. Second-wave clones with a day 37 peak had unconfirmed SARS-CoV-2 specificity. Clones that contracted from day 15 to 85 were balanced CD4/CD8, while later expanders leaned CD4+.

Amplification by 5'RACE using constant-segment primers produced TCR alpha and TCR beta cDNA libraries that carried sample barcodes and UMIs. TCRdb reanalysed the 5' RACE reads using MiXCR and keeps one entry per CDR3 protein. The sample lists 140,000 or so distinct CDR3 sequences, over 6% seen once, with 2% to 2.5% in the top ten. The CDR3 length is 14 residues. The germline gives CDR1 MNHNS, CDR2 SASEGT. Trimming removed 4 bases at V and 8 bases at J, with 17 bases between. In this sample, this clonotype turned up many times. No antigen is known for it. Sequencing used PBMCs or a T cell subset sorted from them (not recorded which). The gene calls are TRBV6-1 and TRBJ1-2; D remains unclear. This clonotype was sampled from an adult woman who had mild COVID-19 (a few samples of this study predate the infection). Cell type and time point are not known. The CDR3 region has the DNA TGTGCCAGCAGTGGCTCCCCTAGTCGTGGAGGCTACACCTTC. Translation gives CASSGSPSRGGYTF.